Shown below are 23 T cell receptor beta chains from a single sample sequenced in a study of cytotoxic CD8 clonotypes in ibrutinib-treated CLL (dated by TCRdb to about 2021). Sample time point, as interpreted from the label and publication: approximately eleven months on ibrutinib. Receptors were amplified or captured by the immunoSEQ multiplex PCR assay. As stored in TCRdb, this immuneACCESS dataset retains in-frame rearrangements with V and J assigned. A fraction of the clones does not appear; measured against another copy, unresolved V genes explain less than half of the discrepancy, and the remainder lacks a known reason. Within this sample are fewer than 90,000 clones, with around two thirds of them counted one time only. Together, the top ten hold 5.7% of the sample. Material: PBMCs, obtained after 12 months of ibrutinib treatment. All receptors derive from a human donor with chronic lymphocytic leukemia.

The rearrangement uses TRBV19 and TRBJ1-5, with D possibly matching TRBD1 (5 bases). Trimming cost V 1 base and J 4 bases, with 8 bases left between them. The CDR3 contains 14 residues. In germline, CDR1 is LNHDA, CDR2 SQIVND (reference sequence). The CDR3 protein is CASSIVDRNQPQHF. The CDR3 DNA reads TGTGCCAGTAGTATAGTTGACAGAAATCAGCCCCAGCATTTT.

The CDR3 loop reads CASSVSDPKRSDTQYF. CDR3 nucleotide sequence: TGTGCCAGCAGTGTCAGTGACCCAAAACGCTCAGATACGCAGTATTTT. The rearrangement joins TRBV5-6 to TRBJ2-3, with unresolved D. Trimming took 5 bases from V and 4 from J, leaving 20 bases between them. Germline V gene sequence: CDR1 SGHDT, CDR2 YYEEEE. This CDR3 has 16 amino acids.

The rearrangement uses TRBV9 and TRBJ1-4, with D possibly TRBD1 on 5 matching bases. V was clipped by 0 bases and J by 7 bases, with 19 bases between them. This CDR3 has 17 amino acids. Germline CDR1 is SGDLS and CDR2 is YYNGEE. The CDR3 region has the DNA TGTGCCAGCAGCGTAGCGGGCAGGGAGGACCAGGGTGAAAAACTGTTTTTT. Protein: CASSVAGREDQGEKLFF.

CDR3 region: CASSESTDTQYF. The CDR3 DNA reads as TGCGCCAGCAGTGAGAGCACAGATACGCAGTATTTT. V and J are TRBV10-1 and TRBJ2-3; D gene ambiguous. This CDR3 has 12 residues. CDR1 and CDR2 from the germline V gene are WNHNN and SYGVQD (reference sequence). V lost 2 bases and J lost 0, with 0 bases in between.

The CDR3 is CASSQTSRRGGRIGQYF. The CDR3 DNA reads as TGTGCCAGCAGCCAGACTAGTAGGCGGGGGGGCCGGATCGGGCAGTATTTT. This rearrangement joins TRBV4-2 to TRBJ2-3; the match to TRBD2 covers 9 bases. Germline V gives CDR1 LGHNA, CDR2 YNFKEQ. The CDR3 consists of 17 residues. V was pared by 3 bases and J by 11 bases, with 18 bases of the junction left unmatched.

This clone was counted only a few times. The genes are TRBV28 and TRBJ1-6; 8 positions agree with TRBD1. The CDR3 loop spans 16 amino acids. CDR1 and CDR2 (germline): MDHEN, SYDVKM. Losses at the gene ends were 5 bases for V and 8 bases for J; bases not matched to a gene: 11. CDR3 nucleotide sequence: TGTGCCAGCAGTCTCACAGGGGGAATGGGTTATTCACCCCTCCACTTT. Translating it yields CASSLTGGMGYSPLHF.

In DNA form, the CDR3 reads TGCAGCGTTGATAGAGTTGCCAACACTGAAGCTTTCTTT. The encoded protein is CSVDRVANTEAFF. The gene calls are TRBV29-1 and TRBJ1-1; D unresolved. Per the germline V gene, CDR1 is SQVTM and CDR2 is ANQGSEA. The CDR3 is 13 amino acids. Trimming pared 3 bases from V and 2 bases from J, leaving 10 bases between.

V is TRBV27 and J is TRBJ1-2; a possible D gene is TRBD1 (5 bases). CDR3 length: 16 residues. The ends were cut back, 6 bases at V and 4 bases at J, with 21 bases in the middle. The V gene's germline CDR1 is MNHEY and CDR2 SMNVEV (reference sequence). CDR3 region: CASSLRRAGNGYGYTF. CDR3 sequence (DNA): TGTGCCAGCAGCCTGAGGCGGGCAGGGAATGGCTATGGCTACACCTTC.

The CDR3 sequence: CASSGRSGGGETQYF. DNA for the CDR3: TGTGCCAGCAGCGGGAGGAGCGGGGGGGGCGAGACCCAGTACTTC. This chain joins TRBV5-6 and TRBJ2-5; 10 nucleotides agree with TRBD2. J was trimmed by 5 bases and V by 4 bases; bases with no gene match: 8. The germline gives CDR1 SGHDT, CDR2 YYEEEE. The CDR3 is 15 residues long.

The gene calls are TRBV6-1 and TRBJ1-2; D is uncertain. CDR1 MNHNS and CDR2 SASEGT come from the germline V gene. The V end lost 6 bases, the J end lost 4 bases, and 12 bases lay between the germline ends. There are 13 residues in the CDR3. CDR3 in DNA: TGTGCCAGCAGAGTCCCGGCTGGCTATGGCTACACCTTC. Protein sequence: CASRVPAGYGYTF.

A single count supports this clone. The genes are TRBV7-3 and TRBJ2-2, with 11 nucleotides matching TRBD1. V shed 6 bases and J 4 bases; nucleotides not matched to a gene: 1. Per the germline V gene, CDR1 is SGHTA and CDR2 is FQGTGA. The CDR3 contains 14 residues. The CDR3 protein is CASRGTGGTGELFF. CDR3 DNA: TGTGCCAGCAGGGGGACAGGGGGCACCGGGGAGCTGTTTTTT.

This clone came up once. The gene calls are TRBV5-4 and TRBJ2-7; tentative D call: TRBD2 (5 bases). V lost 0 bases, J lost 1 base, and 17 bases lay in between. CDR1 and CDR2 from the germline V gene are SGHNT and YYREEE (reference sequence). The CDR3 length is 17 residues. For the CDR3, the DNA is TGTGCCAGCAGCTTGGGGTTGGCTCCCCCGGGATCCTACGAGCAGTACTTC. Its translation is CASSLGLAPPGSYEQYF.

The chain uses TRBV6-1 and TRBJ2-1; D gene ambiguous. Germline CDR1 MNHNS, CDR2 SASEGT. This CDR3 comprises 11 residues. The germline V and J ends were trimmed by 6 bases and 4 bases, with 4 bases remaining between them. For the CDR3, the DNA is TGTGCCAGCAGAGGATACAATGAGCAGTTCTTC. It codes for CASRGYNEQFF.

V usage is TRBV11-2 and J usage is TRBJ2-5; 7 nucleotides match TRBD1. CDR3 size: 13 residues. Per germline, CDR1 SGHAT and CDR2 FQNNGV. V lost 4 bases to trimming and J lost 5 bases; unmatched junction nucleotides: 4. The CDR3 region is CASSYRGWETQYF. In DNA, the CDR3 is TGTGCCAGCAGCTACAGGGGCTGGGAGACCCAGTACTTC.

The J gene is TRBJ2-5, the V gene TRBV7-8, with D perhaps assigned TRBD1 or TRBD2 (6 bases each). This CDR3 has 15 residues. The ends were cut back, 1 base at V and 2 bases at J, with 11 bases in the middle. Germline V gene data show CDR1 as SGHVS and CDR2 as FQNEAQ. CDR3 in DNA: TGTGCCAGCAGCTTAGTGCGAGGGGGGCAAGAGACCCAGTACTTC. Encoded protein: CASSLVRGGQETQYF.

The rearrangement joins TRBV9 to TRBJ1-4; 11 bases fit TRBD1. The V gene's germline CDR1 is SGDLS and CDR2 YYNGEE. The CDR3 length is 16 residues. V dropped 2 bases and J dropped 7; count of bases not matched to a gene: 7. The DNA of the CDR3 is TGTGCCAGCAGCGTTCGGACCGGGACAGGGGGTGAAAAACTGTTTTTT. Amino acid sequence: CASSVRTGTGGEKLFF.

The chain couples TRBV6-5 to TRBJ2-3; no definite D call. CDR1 and CDR2 from the germline V gene are MNHEY and SVGAGI. CDR3 size: 13 residues. Trimming took off 0 bases at V and 6 bases at J, with 7 bases between the two ends. The CDR3 DNA reads as TGTGCCAGCAGTTACTCACATGGGGATACGCAGTATTTT. Translation gives CASSYSHGDTQYF.

The rearrangement uses TRBV12-5 and TRBJ2-3; D ambiguous. The CDR3 consists of 13 residues. V dropped 1 base and J dropped 1 base, with 3 bases sitting between them. The germline V gene encodes CDR1 LGHNT and CDR2 FRNRAP. CDR3 in DNA: TGTGCTAGTGGTTTGGACCGCACAGATACGCAGTATTTT. Protein sequence: CASGLDRTDTQYF.

This clone has only a few counts. The V and J genes are TRBV5-1 and TRBJ2-5, with D possibly TRBD1 on 6 matching bases. Germline CDR1 is SGHRS and CDR2 is YFSETQ. The CDR3 totals 14 residues. The ends were cut back, 6 bases at V and 1 base at J, with 13 bases in the middle. The CDR3 sequence: CASNLVGAQETQYF. Here the CDR3 DNA reads TGCGCCAGCAACCTTGTGGGGGCCCAAGAGACCCAGTACTTC.

The CDR3 region is CASSVETGPAGGNTIYF. CDR3 nucleotide sequence: TGTGCCAGCAGCGTAGAGACAGGCCCTGCTGGAGGAAACACCATATATTTT. The chain combines TRBV9 with TRBJ1-3, with a weak D call TRBD1 (6 bases). The germline V and J ends were trimmed by 0 bases and 4 bases, with 17 bases remaining between them. The V gene's germline CDR1 is SGDLS and CDR2 YYNGEE. The CDR3 runs 17 residues.

This clone was detected only once. This chain joins TRBV5-1 and TRBJ2-7; D may correspond to TRBD1 or TRBD2 (5 bases each). The ends were cut back, 5 bases at V and 0 bases at J, with 9 bases in the middle. The CDR3 spans 13 residues. From germline, CDR1 is SGHRS and CDR2 YFSETQ. The CDR3 spells CASSRGFSYEQYF. The CDR3 DNA is TGCGCCAGCAGTCGGGGCTTCTCCTACGAGCAGTACTTC.

The chain uses TRBV7-2 and TRBJ1-1; tentatively, D is TRBD1 (5 bases). V lost 7 bases and J 0 bases, leaving 12 bases between the germline ends. Germline values: CDR1 SGHTA, CDR2 FQGNSA. The CDR3 is made up of 14 amino acids. CDR3 sequence: CASIMTVLNTEAFF. Here the CDR3 DNA reads TGTGCCAGCATCATGACAGTTTTGAACACTGAAGCTTTCTTT.

The chain carries TRBV2 and TRBJ1-3, with D uncertain. Per the germline V gene, CDR1 is SNHLY and CDR2 is FYNNEI. This CDR3 has 15 residues. V lost 8 bases to trimming and J lost 0 bases, with 14 bases between them. The CDR3 nucleotides are TGTGCCAGCCTGGCAACTGCCCACTCTGGAAACACCATATATTTT. Its protein product is CASLATAHSGNTIYF.